The source of this T cell receptor beta chain is a study of cytomegalovirus exposure and HLA in healthy donors. Study-wide background: The study placed around 80% of its approximately 430 genotyped donors in the Caucasian-associated ancestry cluster.

Findings and caveats of the study: For most subjects, TCR beta sequences were reported to predict HLA-A and HLA-B alleles with accuracy. Further analysis, carried out later, found HLA-associated TCR beta chains more clonally expanded than equally common other chains. Some highly shared sequence variants likely arose as a pipeline artifact.

Unmatched junction bases numbered 2, after V lost 5 bases and J lost 6 bases. Germline CDR1 and CDR2: SEHNR and FQNEAQ (reference sequence). The length of the CDR3 is 13 residues. PCR involved 60 Vbeta and 13 Jbeta primers. Sequencing used immunoSEQ multiplex PCR; TCRdb keeps in-frame clones, though not all of them. The sample records fewer than 120,000 clones, 86% being singletons. Of note for this clone: What it binds is not known.

Sequenced sample: PBMCs. The receptor was isolated from a man in his forties in good health and CMV-seronegative. The rearrangement joins TRBV7-9 to TRBJ2-1, with 9 bases aligning to TRBD1. In DNA, the CDR3 is TGTGCCAGCAGCCTGACAGGGGGCAATGAGCAGTTCTTC. Its protein product is CASSLTGGNEQFF. Together with reference TRBV7-9 and TRBJ2-1, the CDR3 gives the full variable domain: DTGVSQNPRHKITKRGQNVTFRCDPISEHNRLYWYRQTLGQGPEFLTYFQNEAQLEKSRLLSDRFSAERPKGSFSTLEIQRTEQGDSAMYLCASSLTGGNEQFFGPGTRLTVL.